The 28 T cell receptor beta chains presented below share a single source sample, sequenced in a study of cytomegalovirus exposure and HLA in healthy donors. Vbeta (60) and Jbeta (13) primers were used in the PCR. Produced via immunoSEQ multiplex PCR; TCRdb's table is partial and in-frame only. In the table there are approximately 270,000 clones, about four fifths of which are singletons. The sequenced material came from PBMCs. The receptors derive from a girl aged 2 to 10 in good health and CMV-seronegative.

The V call is TRBV10-3, the J call TRBJ1-2, with D possibly matching TRBD1 (6 bases). The V gene's germline CDR1 is ENHRY and CDR2 SYGVKD. CDR3 size: 13 residues. V lost 6 bases to trimming and J lost 3 bases, with 11 bases between them. CDR3 bases: TGTGCCATCAGGACGTCAGGGGACTATGGCTACACCTTC. Encoded protein: CAIRTSGDYGYTF.

The chain employs TRBV28 and TRBJ2-1; no reliable D call. CDR3 length equals 15 residues. Looked up from germline, CDR1 is MDHEN and CDR2 is SYDVKM. The V end lost 2 bases, the J end lost 3 bases, and 11 bases lay between the germline ends. The CDR3: CASSLITRYYNEQFF. The CDR3 nucleotides are TGTGCCAGCAGTTTAATTACTCGTTACTACAATGAGCAGTTCTTC. Together with reference TRBV28 and TRBJ2-1, the CDR3 gives the full variable domain: DVKVTQSSRYLVKRTGEKVFLECVQDMDHENMFWYRQDPGLGLRLIYFSYDVKMKEKGDIPEGYSVSREKKERFSLILESASTNQTSMYLCASSLITRYYNEQFFGPGTRLTVL.

The chain has TRBV4-1 and TRBJ2-1; D perhaps matches TRBD1 (5 bases). The germline CDR1 and CDR2 sequences are MGHRA and YSYEKL. V shed 0 bases and J shed 6 bases, with 15 bases lying between them. The CDR3 has 16 residues. The CDR3 DNA is TGCGCCAGCAGCCAAGAGGGGCCCGGTCTGGGCAATGAGCAGTTCTTC. This codes for CASSQEGPGLGNEQFF.

The V and J genes are TRBV28 and TRBJ2-3, with unresolved D. Trimming cost V 3 bases and J 1 base, with 8 bases left between them. The length of the CDR3 is 14 residues. Germline CDR1 reads MDHEN; CDR2 reads SYDVKM. The CDR3 bases are TGTGCCAGCAGTTTTGGAGACGGCACAGATACGCAGTATTTT. Translated: CASSFGDGTDTQYF.

This chain links TRBV10-3 with TRBJ1-1, with D unclear. Germline V gene sequence: CDR1 ENHRY, CDR2 SYGVKD. Deletions cut 0 bases from V and 3 bases from J, with 11 bases between. This CDR3 has 15 amino acids. The CDR3 region is CAISESVWPHTEAFF. The CDR3 DNA reads TGTGCCATCAGTGAGTCGGTATGGCCCCACACTGAAGCTTTCTTT.

The chain carries TRBV4-1 and TRBJ2-5, with 15 bases fitting TRBD2. Losses at the gene ends were 4 bases for V and 5 bases for J; bases not matched to a gene: 8. There are 17 residues in the CDR3. Germline CDR1 MGHRA, CDR2 YSYEKL. The CDR3, as DNA: TGCGCCAGCAGCCGAGGGACTAGCGGGGGGTTTAGGGAGACCCAGTACTTC. Protein: CASSRGTSGGFRETQYF.

The chain combines TRBV18 with TRBJ1-1; no reliable D call. The germline V gene encodes CDR1 KGHSH and CDR2 LQKENI. V was pared by 1 base and J by 8 bases, with 8 bases between. This CDR3 has 12 amino acids. The CDR3 DNA reads as TGTGCCAGCTCACCACAGGCTAGGGAAGCTTTCTTT. This encodes CASSPQAREAFF.

The chain carries TRBV30 and TRBJ1-2, with D perhaps matching TRBD1 (6 bases). The CDR3 is 12 residues long. Germline loops: CDR1 GTSNPN, CDR2 SVGIG (reference sequence). V lost 7 bases to trimming and J lost 4 bases, with 13 bases between them. The CDR3 DNA sequence: TGTGCCTTCAGGGGTGAGACCTATGGCTACACCTTC. Its protein is CAFRGETYGYTF.

This chain links TRBV28 with TRBJ2-3; the D is unclear. This CDR3 comprises 15 residues. The V gene lost 3 bases and the J gene lost 2 bases, with 12 bases spanning the gap. Germline V lookup: CDR1 MDHEN, CDR2 SYDVKM. CDR3 coding DNA: TGTGCCAGCAGTTTTATACTAACCGACACAGATACGCAGTATTTT. Translation gives CASSFILTDTDTQYF. Together with reference TRBV28 and TRBJ2-3, the CDR3 gives the full variable domain: DVKVTQSSRYLVKRTGEKVFLECVQDMDHENMFWYRQDPGLGLRLIYFSYDVKMKEKGDIPEGYSVSREKKERFSLILESASTNQTSMYLCASSFILTDTDTQYFGPGTRLTVL.

This rearrangement joins TRBV7-8 to TRBJ2-1; a weak D match, TRBD1 (5 bases). Germline V lookup: CDR1 SGHVS, CDR2 FQNEAQ. V was pared by 5 bases and J by 8 bases, with 13 bases between. The CDR3 runs 13 residues. CDR3 DNA sequence: TGTGCCAGCAGCCTACGACAGCACTATGAGCAGTTCTTC. This sequence encodes CASSLRQHYEQFF.

The V gene is TRBV30, the J gene TRBJ1-1; 7 positions match TRBD1. Losses at the gene ends were 5 bases for V and 4 bases for J; bases not matched to a gene: 7. There are 13 residues in the CDR3. Looked up from germline, CDR1 is GTSNPN and CDR2 is SVGIG (reference sequence). The CDR3 bases are TGTGCCTGGGAAGGAAACAGGGGCACTGAAGCTTTCTTT. The encoded protein is CAWEGNRGTEAFF.

This chain's CDR3 is CASSVTHTNEQFF. The CDR3 DNA is TGTGCCAGCAGCGTAACACACACCAATGAGCAGTTCTTC. This chain links TRBV9 with TRBJ2-1, with unresolved D. Trimming left V 1 base short and J 6 bases short, with 8 bases between. Germline V gene sequence: CDR1 SGDLS, CDR2 YYNGEE. This CDR3 comprises 13 residues.

The chain has TRBV15 and TRBJ1-4, with 7 bases lining up with TRBD1. The germline CDR1 and CDR2 sequences are LNHNV and YYDKDF (reference sequence). The CDR3 totals 17 residues. Trimming removed 2 bases from V and 7 bases from J; junction bases left unmatched: 13. The CDR3 reads CATSRKGQDTPREKLFF. DNA of the CDR3: TGTGCCACCAGCAGAAAAGGACAGGACACACCGCGTGAAAAACTGTTTTTT.

The chain has TRBV23-1 and TRBJ2-1; TRBD2 matches at 16 bases. TRBV23-1 carries the ORF label, with uncertain function. The length of the CDR3 is 23 residues. The ends lost 3 bases at V and 0 bases at J; junction bases unmatched: 17. The CDR3 DNA is TGCGCCAGCAGTCACCCCCTGGGACTAGCGGGAGGGCTCTCGATAAGCTCCTACAATGAGCAGTTCTTC. It encodes CASSHPLGLAGGLSISSYNEQFF.

V is TRBV28 and J is TRBJ1-2; possible D gene TRBD1, 5 bases. The germline CDR1 and CDR2 sequences are MDHEN and SYDVKM. The CDR3 spans 14 residues. Trimming left V 3 bases short and J 4 bases short, with 12 bases between. CDR3 protein: CASSFAGQSYGYTF. CDR3 DNA: TGTGCCAGCAGTTTCGCCGGACAAAGCTATGGCTACACCTTC.

The rearrangement links TRBV29-1 to TRBJ1-2, with 9 bases identical to TRBD1. Germline trimming cut 7 bases from V and 7 bases from J; bases unmatched to any gene: 10. Per the germline V gene, CDR1 is SQVTM and CDR2 is ANQGSEA. The CDR3 spans 13 residues. The CDR3 DNA reads as TGCAGCGCCCAGACCGGGACAGGGATTGGCTACACCTTC. Amino acids: CSAQTGTGIGYTF.

The chain is built from TRBV10-3 and TRBJ2-2; a possible D gene is TRBD1 (6 bases). Germline lookup yields CDR1 ENHRY and CDR2 SYGVKD. Trimming shortened V by 8 bases and J by 0 bases, and 7 bases separated the two germline ends. The CDR3 loop spans 13 amino acids. In nucleotides, the CDR3 is TGTGCCATCGGACAGACGAACACCGGGGAGCTGTTTTTT. Translation: CAIGQTNTGELFF.

For the CDR3, the DNA is TGTGCCAGCAGTGAGAAGGGACTAGCGGGATTTTTTGATTACGAGCAGTACTTC. This encodes CASSEKGLAGFFDYEQYF. The chain uses TRBV6-1 and TRBJ2-7; the match to TRBD2 covers 13 bases. Germline lookup yields CDR1 MNHNS and CDR2 SASEGT. V lost 3 bases, J lost 4 bases, and 12 bases stayed unmatched. The CDR3 loop spans 18 amino acids.

The gene calls are TRBV19 and TRBJ2-1; maybe TRBD1 (5 bases). The CDR3 has 15 amino acids. V dropped 3 bases and J dropped 2 bases, with 11 bases sitting between them. Germline CDR1 reads LNHDA; CDR2 reads SQIVND (reference sequence). CDR3 DNA: TGTGCCAGTAGTATTGGGCAGGGTCCCTACAATGAGCAGTTCTTC. Protein product: CASSIGQGPYNEQFF. Looking up the rest from reference TRBV19 and TRBJ2-1 gives the full variable domain: DGGITQSPKYLFRKEGQNVTLSCEQNLNHDAMYWYRQDPGQGLRLIYYSQIVNDFQKGDIAEGYSVSREKKESFPLTVTSAQKNPTAFYLCASSIGQGPYNEQFFGPGTRLTVL.

J is TRBJ2-7 and V is TRBV5-6; unclear D gene. This CDR3 has 14 amino acids. The V gene lost 1 base and the J gene lost 2 bases, with 10 bases spanning the gap. CDR1 SGHDT and CDR2 YYEEEE come from the germline V gene. The CDR3 DNA is TGTGCCAGCAGCTTGAGCAGGTCCCCCTACGAGCAGTACTTC. Protein product: CASSLSRSPYEQYF.

The CDR3 DNA is TGTGCCAGCAGTCCAGAATCCGGGGACAGAGTTACTGGCTACACCTTC. Encoded protein: CASSPESGDRVTGYTF. The chain uses TRBV27 and TRBJ1-2; 7 bases agree with TRBD1. With V trimmed by 5 bases and J by 7 bases, 16 bases remained unmatched. The CDR3 is 16 residues long. Germline V gene data show CDR1 as MNHEY and CDR2 as SMNVEV (reference sequence).

V usage is TRBV7-9 and J usage is TRBJ2-5; 8 bases map to TRBD1. Germline values: CDR1 SEHNR, CDR2 FQNEAQ (reference sequence). The junction had 8 bases not matched to a gene; V was cut back by 5 bases and J by 6 bases. The CDR3 is 14 amino acids. This CDR3 is CASSPQTGAQTQYF. CDR3 DNA sequence: TGTGCCAGCAGCCCTCAGACAGGGGCGCAGACCCAGTACTTC.

The chain joins TRBV28 to TRBJ2-5; 14 bases map to TRBD2. After removal of 6 bases from V and 3 bases from J, the junction contained 3 bases not matched to a gene. The germline gives CDR1 MDHEN, CDR2 SYDVKM. The CDR3 runs to 15 residues. CDR3 protein: CASSPGLAGEETQYF. CDR3 DNA: TGTGCCAGCAGCCCGGGACTAGCGGGAGAAGAGACCCAGTACTTC.

On this clone itself: At one end the junction does not follow the germline gene, possibly because of a read error. V is TRBV10-3 and J is TRBJ2-7, with 8 bases aligning to TRBD1. This CDR3 is 14 amino acids long. Germline lookup yields CDR1 ENHRY and CDR2 SYGVKD. The CDR3 region has the DNA TGTGCCATCAGTGAGAATGCAGGGGGCTACGGGCAGTACTTC. Translating gives CAISENAGGYGQYF.

The chain recombines TRBV7-6 with TRBJ2-1; TRBD2 matches at 14 bases. V was pared by 5 bases and J by 0 bases, with 6 bases of the junction left unmatched. The germline gives CDR1 SGHVS, CDR2 FNYEAQ. This CDR3 region has 18 residues. The CDR3 nucleotides are TGTGCCAGCAGCCGACCGGGACTAGCGGGAGTCTCCTACAATGAGCAGTTCTTC. Residues: CASSRPGLAGVSYNEQFF. Filled out from reference TRBV7-6 and TRBJ2-1, the complete variable domain reads GAGVSQSPRYKVTKRGQDVALRCDPISGHVSLYWYRQALGQGPEFLTYFNYEAQQDKSGLPNDRFSAERPEGSISTLTIQRTEQRDSAMYRCASSRPGLAGVSYNEQFFGPGTRLTVL.

The chain recombines TRBV5-6 with TRBJ2-5; 11 bases agree with TRBD2. CDR3 size: 15 residues. V shed 4 bases and J 7 bases; nucleotides not matched to a gene: 9. Looked up from germline, CDR1 is SGHDT and CDR2 is YYEEEE. CDR3 coding DNA: TGTGCCAGCAGCAGCACTAGCGGGAGAAATGTGACCCAGTACTTC. This encodes CASSSTSGRNVTQYF.

This clone was detected once. The chain uses TRBV5-1 and TRBJ2-6; a weak D match, TRBD2 (5 bases). Trimming pared 4 bases from V and 3 bases from J, leaving 11 bases between. CDR1 and CDR2 (germline): SGHRS, YFSETQ. This CDR3 contains 15 residues. This CDR3 reads CASSLLAGGANVLTF. The CDR3, as DNA: TGCGCCAGCAGCCTTCTAGCTGGTGGGGCCAACGTCCTGACTTTC.

This rearrangement joins TRBV11-1 to TRBJ2-1, with 9 bases aligning to TRBD2. CDR3 size: 16 residues. Germline V gene lookup returns CDR1 SGHAT and CDR2 FQDESV (reference sequence). Losses at the gene ends were 6 bases for V and 4 bases for J; bases not matched to a gene: 10. CDR3 amino acids: CASSEGGLAQYNEQFF. The CDR3 DNA reads as TGTGCCAGCAGTGAGGGGGGACTAGCACAATACAATGAGCAGTTCTTC.